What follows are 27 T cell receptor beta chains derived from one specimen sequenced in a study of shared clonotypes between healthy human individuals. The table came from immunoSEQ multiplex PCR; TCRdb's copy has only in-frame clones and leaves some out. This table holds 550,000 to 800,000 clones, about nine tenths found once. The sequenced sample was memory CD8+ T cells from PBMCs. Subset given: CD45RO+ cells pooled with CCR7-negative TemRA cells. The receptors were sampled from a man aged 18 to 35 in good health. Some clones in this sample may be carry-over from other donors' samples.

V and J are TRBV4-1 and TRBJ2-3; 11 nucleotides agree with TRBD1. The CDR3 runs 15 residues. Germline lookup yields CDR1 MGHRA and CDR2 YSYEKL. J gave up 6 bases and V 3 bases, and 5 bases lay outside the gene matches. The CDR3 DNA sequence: TGCGCCAGCAGCCATGGGACAGGGGGGGTGGATACGCAGTATTTT. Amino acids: CASSHGTGGVDTQYF.

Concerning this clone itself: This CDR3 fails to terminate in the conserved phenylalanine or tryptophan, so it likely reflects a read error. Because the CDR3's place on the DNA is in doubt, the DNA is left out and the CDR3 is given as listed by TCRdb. The chain's CDR3 is CSARGQAI. The rearrangement joins TRBV20-1 to TRBJ2-3; the table gives TRBD1 as D, unverified against the DNA. From germline, CDR1 is DFQATT and CDR2 SNEGSKA (reference sequence). The CDR3 is made up of 8 amino acids, end residues included.

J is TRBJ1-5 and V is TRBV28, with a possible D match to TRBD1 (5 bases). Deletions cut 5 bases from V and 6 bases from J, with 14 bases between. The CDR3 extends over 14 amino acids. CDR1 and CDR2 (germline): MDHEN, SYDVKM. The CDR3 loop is CASSNPGGSQPQHF. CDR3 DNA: TGTGCCAGCAGTAACCCCGGGGGGTCTCAGCCCCAGCATTTT. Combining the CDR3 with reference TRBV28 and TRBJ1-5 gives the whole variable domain DVKVTQSSRYLVKRTGEKVFLECVQDMDHENMFWYRQDPGLGLRLIYFSYDVKMKEKGDIPEGYSVSREKKERFSLILESASTNQTSMYLCASSNPGGSQPQHFGDGTRLSIL.

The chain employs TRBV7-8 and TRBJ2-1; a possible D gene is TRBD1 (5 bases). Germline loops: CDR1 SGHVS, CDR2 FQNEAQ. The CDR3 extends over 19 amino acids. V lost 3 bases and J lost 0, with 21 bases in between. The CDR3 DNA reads TGTGCCAGCAGCTTGGGGCAGGGAAGGTTGAGGCTCTCCTACAATGAGCAGTTCTTC. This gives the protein CASSLGQGRLRLSYNEQFF.

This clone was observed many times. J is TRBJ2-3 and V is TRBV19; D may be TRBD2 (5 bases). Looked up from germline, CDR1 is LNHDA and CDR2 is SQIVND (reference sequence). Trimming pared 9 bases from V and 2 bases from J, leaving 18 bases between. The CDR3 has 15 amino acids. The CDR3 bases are TGTGCCAGCCACCCGGGGAGCGGATACACAGATACGCAGTATTTT. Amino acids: CASHPGSGYTDTQYF.

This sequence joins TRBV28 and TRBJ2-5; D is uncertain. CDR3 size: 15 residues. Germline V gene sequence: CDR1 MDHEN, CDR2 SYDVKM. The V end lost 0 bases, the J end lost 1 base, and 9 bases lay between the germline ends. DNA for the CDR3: TGTGCCAGCAGTTTATGGCCCACCATCCAAGAGACCCAGTACTTC. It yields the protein CASSLWPTIQETQYF.

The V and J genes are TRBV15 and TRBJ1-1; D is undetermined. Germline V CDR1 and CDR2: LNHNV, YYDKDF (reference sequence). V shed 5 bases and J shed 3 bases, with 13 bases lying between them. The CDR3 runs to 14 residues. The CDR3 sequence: CATSSPAADTEAFF. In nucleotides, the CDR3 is TGTGCCACCAGCTCTCCGGCGGCGGACACTGAAGCTTTCTTT. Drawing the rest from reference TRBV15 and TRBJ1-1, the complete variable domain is DAMVIQNPRYQVTQFGKPVTLSCSQTLNHNVMYWYQQKSSQAPKLLFHYYDKDFNNEADTPDNFQSRRPNTSFCFLDIRSPGLGDTAMYLCATSSPAADTEAFFGQGTRLTVV.

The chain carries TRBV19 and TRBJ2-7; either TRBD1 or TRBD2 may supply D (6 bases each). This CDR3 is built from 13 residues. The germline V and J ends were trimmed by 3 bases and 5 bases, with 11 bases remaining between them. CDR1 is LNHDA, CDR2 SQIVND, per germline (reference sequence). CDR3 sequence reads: CASSMGGRNEQYF. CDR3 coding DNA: TGTGCCAGTAGTATGGGGGGCAGGAACGAGCAGTACTTC.

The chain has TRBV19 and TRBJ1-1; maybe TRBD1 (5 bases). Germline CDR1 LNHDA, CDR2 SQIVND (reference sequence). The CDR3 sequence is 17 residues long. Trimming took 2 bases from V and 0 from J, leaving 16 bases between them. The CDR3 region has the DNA TGTGCCAGTAGTATAAGATTGAGGGGTGGGATGAACACTGAAGCTTTCTTT. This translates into CASSIRLRGGMNTEAFF.

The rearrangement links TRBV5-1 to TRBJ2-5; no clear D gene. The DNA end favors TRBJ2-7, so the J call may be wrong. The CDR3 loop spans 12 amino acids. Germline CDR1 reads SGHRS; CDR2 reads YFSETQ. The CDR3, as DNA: TGCGCCAGCAGCCCCAGCTCCTACGAGCAGTACTTC. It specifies CASSPSSYEQYF.

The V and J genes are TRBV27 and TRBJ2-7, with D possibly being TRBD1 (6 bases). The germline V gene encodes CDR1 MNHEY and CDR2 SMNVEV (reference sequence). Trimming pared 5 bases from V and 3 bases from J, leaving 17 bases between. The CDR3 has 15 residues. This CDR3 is CASSLGQRPHYEQYF. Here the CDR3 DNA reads TGTGCCAGCAGTCTAGGACAGCGTCCGCACTACGAGCAGTACTTC.

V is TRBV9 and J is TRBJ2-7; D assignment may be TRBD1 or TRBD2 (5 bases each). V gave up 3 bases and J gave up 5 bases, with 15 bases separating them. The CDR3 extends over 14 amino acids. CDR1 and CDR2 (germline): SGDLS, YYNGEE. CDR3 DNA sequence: TGTGCCAGCAGCGGGTCCGGGACCCGCAACGAGCAGTACTTC. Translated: CASSGSGTRNEQYF.

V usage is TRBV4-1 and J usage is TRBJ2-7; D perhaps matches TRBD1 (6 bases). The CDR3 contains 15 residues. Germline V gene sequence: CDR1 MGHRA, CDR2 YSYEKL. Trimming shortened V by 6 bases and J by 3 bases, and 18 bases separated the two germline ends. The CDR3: CASRRVGGPIYEQYF. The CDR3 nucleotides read TGCGCCAGCAGGCGCGTAGGGGGACCTATCTACGAGCAGTACTTC.

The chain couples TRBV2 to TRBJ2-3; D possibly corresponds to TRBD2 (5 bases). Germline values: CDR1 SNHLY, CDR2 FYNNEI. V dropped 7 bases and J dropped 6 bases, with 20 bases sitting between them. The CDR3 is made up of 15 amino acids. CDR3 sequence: CASMARPLAPDTQYF. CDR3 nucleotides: TGTGCCAGCATGGCCCGGCCCCTAGCCCCGGATACGCAGTATTTT.

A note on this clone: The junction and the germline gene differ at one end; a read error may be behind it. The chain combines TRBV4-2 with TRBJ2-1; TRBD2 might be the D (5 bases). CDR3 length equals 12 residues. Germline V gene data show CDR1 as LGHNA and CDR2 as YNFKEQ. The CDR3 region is CASSLPGVEKLF. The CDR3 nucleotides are TGTGCCAGCAGCCTTCCCGGGGTCGAGAAACTCTTC.

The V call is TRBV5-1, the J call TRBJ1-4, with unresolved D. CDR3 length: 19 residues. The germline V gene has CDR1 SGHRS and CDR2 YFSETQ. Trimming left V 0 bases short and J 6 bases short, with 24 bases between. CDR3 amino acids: CASSLGTRTPDLRDEKLFF. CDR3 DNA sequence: TGCGCCAGCAGCTTGGGTACTCGTACCCCCGACCTTAGGGATGAAAAACTGTTTTTT.

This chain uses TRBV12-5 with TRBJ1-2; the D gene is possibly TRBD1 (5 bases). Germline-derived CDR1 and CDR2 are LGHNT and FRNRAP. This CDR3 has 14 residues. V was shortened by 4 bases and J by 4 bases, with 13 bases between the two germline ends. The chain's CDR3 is CASGYQGFSYGYTF. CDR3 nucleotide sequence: TGTGCTAGTGGTTACCAGGGTTTCAGCTATGGCTACACCTTC.

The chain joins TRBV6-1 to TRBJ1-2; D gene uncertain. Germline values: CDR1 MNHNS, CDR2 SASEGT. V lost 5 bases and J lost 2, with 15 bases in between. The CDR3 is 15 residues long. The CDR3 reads CASSPTVDGNYGYTF. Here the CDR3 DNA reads TGTGCCAGCAGTCCCACCGTTGACGGGAACTATGGCTACACCTTC.

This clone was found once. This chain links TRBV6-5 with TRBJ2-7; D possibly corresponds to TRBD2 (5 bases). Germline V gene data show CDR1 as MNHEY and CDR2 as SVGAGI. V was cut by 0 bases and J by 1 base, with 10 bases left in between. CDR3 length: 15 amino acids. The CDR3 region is CASSYSRATSYEQYF. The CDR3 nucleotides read TGTGCCAGCAGTTACTCGAGGGCCACATCCTACGAGCAGTACTTC.

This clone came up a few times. The CDR3, as DNA: TGTGCCAGTAGTATTTGGAGCGGCTCCTCCTACAATGAGCAGTTCTTC. Protein product: CASSIWSGSSYNEQFF. The V gene is TRBV19, the J gene TRBJ2-1, with a possible D match to TRBD2 (5 bases). The CDR3 has 16 amino acids. The germline CDR1 and CDR2 sequences are LNHDA and SQIVND (reference sequence). Trimming cost V 3 bases and J 0 bases, with 12 bases left between them.

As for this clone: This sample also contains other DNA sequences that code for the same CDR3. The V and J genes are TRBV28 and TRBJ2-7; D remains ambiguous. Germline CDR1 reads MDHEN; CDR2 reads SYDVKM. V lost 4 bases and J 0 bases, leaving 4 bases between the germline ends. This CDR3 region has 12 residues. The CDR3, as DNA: TGTGCCAGCAGTTGGAGCTCCTACGAGCAGTACTTC. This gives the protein CASSWSSYEQYF.

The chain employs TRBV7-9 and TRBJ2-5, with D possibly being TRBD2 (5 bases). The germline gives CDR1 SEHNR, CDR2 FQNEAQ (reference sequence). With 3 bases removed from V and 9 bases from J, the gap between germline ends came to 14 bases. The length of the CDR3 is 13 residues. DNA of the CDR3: TGTGCCAGCAGCTTCTCTAGCTCCCTCTCCCAGTACTTC. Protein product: CASSFSSSLSQYF.

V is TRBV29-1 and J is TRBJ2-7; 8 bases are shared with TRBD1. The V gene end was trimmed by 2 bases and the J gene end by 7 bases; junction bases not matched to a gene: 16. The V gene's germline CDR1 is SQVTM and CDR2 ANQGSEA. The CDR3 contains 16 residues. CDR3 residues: CSVELVVQGALGEQYF. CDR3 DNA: TGCAGCGTTGAACTAGTGGTGCAGGGGGCTCTGGGGGAGCAGTACTTC.

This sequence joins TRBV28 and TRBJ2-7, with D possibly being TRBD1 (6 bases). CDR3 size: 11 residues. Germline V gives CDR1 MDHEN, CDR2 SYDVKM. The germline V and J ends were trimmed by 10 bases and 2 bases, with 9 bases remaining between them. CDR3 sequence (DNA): TGTGCCAACGACAGGCCCTACGAGCAGTACTTC. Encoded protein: CANDRPYEQYF.

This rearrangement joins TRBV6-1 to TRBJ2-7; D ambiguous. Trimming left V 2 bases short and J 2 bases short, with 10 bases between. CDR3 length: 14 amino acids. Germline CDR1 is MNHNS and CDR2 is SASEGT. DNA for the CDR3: TGTGCCAGCAGTGAATTGGCCAGGACCTACGAGCAGTACTTC. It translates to CASSELARTYEQYF.

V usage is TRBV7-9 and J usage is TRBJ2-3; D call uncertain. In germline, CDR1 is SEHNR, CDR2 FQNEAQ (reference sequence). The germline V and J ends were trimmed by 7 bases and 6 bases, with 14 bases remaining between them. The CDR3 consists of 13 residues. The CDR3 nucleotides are TGTGCCAGCACTCAGTCCCCAAGGGATACGCAGTATTTT. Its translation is CASTQSPRDTQYF.

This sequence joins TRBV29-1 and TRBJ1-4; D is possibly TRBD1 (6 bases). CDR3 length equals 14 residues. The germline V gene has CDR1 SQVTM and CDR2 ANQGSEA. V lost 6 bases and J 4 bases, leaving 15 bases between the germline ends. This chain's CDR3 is CSVRNQGFNEKLFF. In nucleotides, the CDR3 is TGCAGCGTCCGAAACCAGGGGTTTAATGAAAAACTGTTTTTT.